The 28 T cell receptor beta chains listed next were all sequenced from one sample in a study of T cell responses to AZD1222 COVID-19 vaccine. Method: immunoSEQ multiplex PCR; TCRdb's copy keeps in-frame clones and lacks some. In the table there are over 60,000 clones, roughly 84% of which are singletons. The material sequenced was peripheral blood, taken on day 0 of AZD1222 vaccination. Receptors originate from an adult in good health.

The V call is TRBV5-4, the J call TRBJ2-6, with 9 bases identical to TRBD1. J was trimmed by 3 bases and V by 0 bases; bases with no gene match: 1. Per germline, CDR1 SGHNT and CDR2 YYREEE (reference sequence). CDR3 size: 16 residues. CDR3 DNA: TGTGCCAGCAGCTTGGACAGGGGGCTTGGGGCCAACGTCCTGACTTTC. Residues: CASSLDRGLGANVLTF.

The DNA of the CDR3 is TGTGCCAGCAGCTTAGGAGTTGAAGCTTTCTTT. It translates to CASSLGVEAFF. This chain joins TRBV7-9 and TRBJ1-1, with no clear D. The V end was cut by 1 base, the J end by 7 bases, with 4 bases between. CDR1 and CDR2 (germline): SEHNR, FQNEAQ (reference sequence). This CDR3 is built from 11 residues.

The chain's CDR3 is CASSERANQPQHF. The CDR3 DNA reads TGTGCCAGCAGTGAGAGGGCCAATCAGCCCCAGCATTTT. The chain combines TRBV6-1 with TRBJ1-5; D unclear. The ends were cut back, 3 bases at V and 3 bases at J, with 6 bases in the middle. CDR1 and CDR2 from the germline V gene are MNHNS and SASEGT. The CDR3 contains 13 residues.

The gene calls are TRBV7-6 and TRBJ2-5; D perhaps matches TRBD2 (5 bases). There are 17 residues in the CDR3. Per germline, CDR1 SGHVS and CDR2 FNYEAQ. Trimming took off 5 bases at V and 3 bases at J, with 22 bases between the two ends. CDR3 amino acids: CASSPDFYSFREETQYF. Written as DNA, the CDR3 is TGTGCCAGCAGCCCGGACTTCTACTCTTTTAGGGAAGAGACCCAGTACTTC.

This clone was recorded only once. The V gene is TRBV10-2, the J gene TRBJ1-2, with D perhaps matching TRBD1 (5 bases). Trimming cost V 7 bases and J 7 bases, with 13 bases left between them. The CDR3 covers 12 residues. The germline CDR1 and CDR2 sequences are WSHSY and SAAADI. In nucleotides, the CDR3 is TGCGCCAGCATGGGGGAACTCCCTGGCTACACCTTC. Its translation is CASMGELPGYTF.

The rearrangement links TRBV6-5 to TRBJ1-6; D gene unclear. Germline V gives CDR1 MNHEY, CDR2 SVGAGI. There are 13 residues in the CDR3. V lost 11 bases and J 1 base, leaving 9 bases between the germline ends. The CDR3 sequence: CASQASYNSPLHF. The CDR3 DNA sequence: TGTGCCTCCCAGGCTTCCTATAATTCACCCCTCCACTTT.

This chain uses TRBV7-2 with TRBJ1-2; 7 nucleotides match TRBD1. The CDR3 spans 14 residues. Germline assignment: CDR1 SGHTA and CDR2 FQGNSA. Trimming removed 5 bases from V and 2 bases from J; junction bases left unmatched: 5. The chain's CDR3 is CASSPMGQNYGYTF. The CDR3 DNA reads TGTGCCAGCAGCCCAATGGGACAGAACTATGGCTACACCTTC. Variable domain in full (rest from reference TRBV7-2 and TRBJ1-2): GAGVSQSPSNKVTEKGKDVELRCDPISGHTALYWYRQSLGQGLEFLIYFQGNSAPDKSGLPSDRFSAERTGGSVSTLTIQRTQQEDSAVYLCASSPMGQNYGYTFGSGTRLTVV.

V is TRBV6-5 and J is TRBJ1-1; no definite D call. Germline lookup yields CDR1 MNHEY and CDR2 SVGAGI. Trimming took off 7 bases at V and 11 bases at J, with 17 bases between the two ends. The CDR3 is 12 residues long. CDR3 nucleotide sequence: TGTGCCAGCATCCTAGCAGGAGTGGGTGCTTTCTTT. Amino acid sequence: CASILAGVGAFF.

The V gene is TRBV6-5, the J gene TRBJ1-3, with 9 bases matching TRBD1. V lost 8 bases to trimming and J lost 4 bases; unmatched junction nucleotides: 6. Looked up from germline, CDR1 is MNHEY and CDR2 is SVGAGI. The CDR3 has 14 residues. The CDR3 nucleotides read TGTGCCAGCCGGGACAGGGTGCAAGGAAACACCATATATTTT. Protein: CASRDRVQGNTIYF.

The V and J genes are TRBV2 and TRBJ1-5; D uncertain. Germline CDR1 reads SNHLY; CDR2 reads FYNNEI. The CDR3 contains 13 residues. V lost 2 bases and J 5 bases, leaving 7 bases between the germline ends. Here the CDR3 DNA reads TGTGCCAGCAGTGAATGGAGGGATCAGCCCCAGCATTTT. This codes for CASSEWRDQPQHF. Full variable domain (rest looked up from reference TRBV2 and TRBJ1-5): EPEVTQTPSHQVTQMGQEVILRCVPISNHLYFYWYRQILGQKVEFLVSFYNNEISEKSEIFDDQFSVERPDGSNFTLKIRSTKLEDSAMYFCASSEWRDQPQHFGDGTRLSIL.

Only a few counts were recorded for this clone. The CDR3 DNA reads as TGCGCCAGCAGCCAAGAGGACTCCCCAAGGGGAAACACCATATATTTT. It specifies CASSQEDSPRGNTIYF. The chain couples TRBV4-1 to TRBJ1-3, with D unclear. Per germline, CDR1 MGHRA and CDR2 YSYEKL. The CDR3 extends over 16 amino acids. V gave up 0 bases and J gave up 4 bases, with 13 bases separating them.

V and J are TRBV6-2 or TRBV6-3 and TRBJ2-6; D perhaps matches TRBD2 (5 bases). Trimming shortened V by 3 bases and J by 9 bases, and 9 bases separated the two germline ends. Looked up from germline, CDR1 is MNHEY and CDR2 is SVGEGT. The CDR3 is made up of 13 amino acids. Here the CDR3 DNA reads TGTGCCAGCAGTTATTCGGGGAACAACGTCCTGACTTTC. Translation: CASSYSGNNVLTF.

This chain uses TRBV10-2 with TRBJ2-5; possible D gene TRBD2, 6 bases. Germline V gives CDR1 WSHSY, CDR2 SAAADI. The CDR3 runs to 16 residues. With 6 bases removed from V and 4 bases from J, the gap between germline ends came to 21 bases. CDR3 bases: TGCGCCAGCAGCGGAGGGCCCATCGACAGCTCAGAGACCCAGTACTTC. This sequence encodes CASSGGPIDSSETQYF.

The gene calls are TRBV5-1 and TRBJ2-1, with D perhaps TRBD1 (5 bases). V shed 0 bases and J shed 9 bases, with 13 bases lying between them. This CDR3 contains 14 residues. Germline CDR1 SGHRS, CDR2 YFSETQ. Here the CDR3 DNA reads TGCGCCAGCAGCTTGGGAGGCAGGGCGGCTGAGCAGTTCTTC. The encoded protein is CASSLGGRAAEQFF.

V and J are TRBV2 and TRBJ2-1; 9 bases align to TRBD1. J gave up 7 bases and V 4 bases, and 11 bases lay outside the gene matches. Germline V lookup: CDR1 SNHLY, CDR2 FYNNEI. The CDR3 length is 16 residues. The CDR3 sequence: CASSADRTGDGNEQFF. The CDR3 bases are TGTGCCAGCAGTGCGGACAGGACAGGGGATGGGAATGAGCAGTTCTTC.

The chain carries TRBV6-4 and TRBJ1-6, with D perhaps matching TRBD1 (6 bases). The CDR3 runs to 15 residues. Trimming removed 3 bases at V and 9 bases at J, with 15 bases between. Germline CDR1 MRHNA, CDR2 SNTAGT. The CDR3 here is CASSELWGAGSPLHF. DNA of the CDR3: TGTGCCAGCAGTGAGCTTTGGGGGGCCGGTTCACCCCTCCACTTT.

The CDR3 bases are TGTGCCTGGGGAGGAGGGGCCTACGAGCAGTACTTC. This translates into CAWGGGAYEQYF. The chain is built from TRBV30 and TRBJ2-7, with a weak D call TRBD2 (6 bases). Germline loops: CDR1 GTSNPN, CDR2 SVGIG (reference sequence). V was pared by 5 bases and J by 2 bases, with 10 bases between. This CDR3 has 12 amino acids.

The V call is TRBV10-3, the J call TRBJ2-1; no firm D call. The germline gives CDR1 ENHRY, CDR2 SYGVKD. This CDR3 is 13 amino acids long. With 4 bases removed from V and 3 bases from J, the gap between germline ends came to 7 bases. The CDR3 nucleotides are TGTGCCATCAGTGTGGAGAACTACAATGAGCAGTTCTTC. Amino acid sequence: CAISVENYNEQFF.

The rearrangement joins TRBV6-5 to TRBJ1-2; possible D gene TRBD1, 5 bases. The CDR3 length is 13 residues. Germline CDR1 MNHEY, CDR2 SVGAGI. The V end was cut by 6 bases, the J end by 4 bases, with 12 bases between. Here the CDR3 reads CASRTGTSYGYTF. The CDR3 region has the DNA TGTGCCAGCAGGACCGGGACGAGCTATGGCTACACCTTC.

The chain links TRBV6-2 or TRBV6-3 to TRBJ1-6; the D is unclear. CDR3 size: 16 residues. Germline CDR1 and CDR2: MNHEY and SVGEGT. V was pared by 1 base and J by 5 bases, with 12 bases between. Written as DNA, the CDR3 is TGTGCCAGCAGTTACTTTGGGGAGGCGAATAATTCACCCCTCCACTTT. Translating it yields CASSYFGEANNSPLHF.

The V and J genes are TRBV5-1 and TRBJ1-6; 7 bases line up with TRBD1. This CDR3 comprises 14 residues. Germline V gives CDR1 SGHRS, CDR2 YFSETQ. The J segment lost 8 bases and the V segment lost 5 bases, leaving 7 bases of the junction unmatched. The CDR3: CASRRETGHSPLHF. CDR3 sequence (DNA): TGCGCCAGCAGAAGAGAGACAGGGCATTCACCCCTCCACTTT.

This chain uses TRBV7-2 with TRBJ2-7; either TRBD1 or TRBD2 may fit D (6 bases each). Germline V gene lookup returns CDR1 SGHTA and CDR2 FQGNSA. The CDR3 has 17 residues. Trimming pared 1 base from V and 3 bases from J, leaving 19 bases between. This chain's CDR3 is CASSLGPPGGGIYEQYF. The CDR3 nucleotides read TGTGCCAGCAGCTTAGGCCCCCCCGGGGGCGGAATCTACGAGCAGTACTTC.

The genes are TRBV6-1 and TRBJ1-4; D is perhaps TRBD1 (6 bases). V gave up 0 bases and J gave up 2 bases, with 7 bases separating them. The CDR3 spans 15 residues. CDR1 and CDR2 from the germline V gene are MNHNS and SASEGT. In nucleotides, the CDR3 is TGTGCCAGCAGTGAAGCGGGGGGCACTAATGAAAAACTGTTTTTT. As protein: CASSEAGGTNEKLFF.

The V call is TRBV20-1, the J call TRBJ2-1; possible D gene TRBD1, 6 bases. The ends were cut back, 0 bases at V and 15 bases at J, with 12 bases in the middle. The CDR3 consists of 11 residues. Looked up from germline, CDR1 is DFQATT and CDR2 is SNEGSKA (reference sequence). CDR3 DNA: TGCAGTGCTAGAGAGGGCCAGGGGCTGTTCTTC. Protein product: CSAREGQGLFF.

V is TRBV7-2 and J is TRBJ1-5; D is ambiguous. Germline V lookup: CDR1 SGHTA, CDR2 FQGNSA. The CDR3 is 14 amino acids. Trimming left V 2 bases short and J 3 bases short, with 8 bases between. DNA of the CDR3: TGTGCCAGCAGCTTACCAGGATTCAATCAGCCCCAGCATTTT. Encoded protein: CASSLPGFNQPQHF.

The chain recombines TRBV9 with TRBJ2-3, with D hard to call. CDR1 SGDLS and CDR2 YYNGEE come from the germline V gene. This CDR3 is 16 amino acids long. V was trimmed by 0 bases and J by 2 bases, leaving 13 bases between them. The CDR3 region has the DNA TGTGCCAGCAGCGTAGGAAGCAGTACCTTCACAGATACGCAGTATTTT. The encoded protein is CASSVGSSTFTDTQYF.

The genes are TRBV11-2 and TRBJ1-3, with D perhaps matching TRBD1 (6 bases). The CDR3 contains 15 residues. V was shortened by 5 bases and J by 2 bases, with 13 bases between the two germline ends. The germline V gene has CDR1 SGHAT and CDR2 FQNNGV. In DNA form, the CDR3 reads TGTGCCAGCAGCCGTCAGGGGACCACTGGAAACACCATATATTTT. This encodes CASSRQGTTGNTIYF.

The chain has TRBV2 and TRBJ1-1; no clear D gene. The germline CDR1 and CDR2 sequences are SNHLY and FYNNEI. CDR3 length equals 14 residues. The V gene lost 4 bases and the J gene lost 0 bases, with 9 bases spanning the gap. The CDR3 is CASSVSSMNTEAFF. The CDR3 nucleotides are TGTGCCAGCAGTGTTTCGAGTATGAACACTGAAGCTTTCTTT.